Listed here are 14 T cell receptor beta chains from one sample, sequenced in a study of cytomegalovirus exposure and HLA in healthy donors (dated by TCRdb to 2015 to 2018). The library came from the immunoSEQ multiplex PCR assay. For the multiplex PCR, a mixture combining 60 forward primers for TCR Vbeta segments and 13 reverse primers for TCR Jbeta segments was used. This is the immuneACCESS table as TCRdb keeps it, with only in-frame sequences that have V and J called. A part of the clones is gone; compared with another copy, unresolved V genes explain less than half, and the rest is unexplained. This sample has 130,000 or so clones in its table, and 75% of those were observed once. 2.5% to 3.5% of the sample comes from the top ten. The sequencing sample was made of PBMCs. The source of these receptors is a woman aged 40-49 years in good health and CMV-seropositive.

The chain joins TRBV18 to TRBJ2-5; 7 nucleotides match TRBD2. V was pared by 8 bases and J by 2 bases, with 5 bases of the junction left unmatched. Germline-derived CDR1 and CDR2 are KGHSH and LQKENI. This CDR3 is 13 amino acids long. In DNA, the CDR3 is TGTGCCAGCCAACTGGGGGGGCAAGAGACCCAGTACTTC. It encodes CASQLGGQETQYF. The entire variable domain, with the rest obtained from reference TRBV18 and TRBJ2-5, is as follows: NAGVMQNPRHLVRRRGQEARLRCSPMKGHSHVYWYRQLPEEGLKFMVYLQKENIIDESGMPKERFSAEFPKEGPSILRIQQVVRGDSAAYFCASQLGGQETQYFGPGTRLLVL.

The chain combines TRBV28 with TRBJ1-1; the D gene is possibly TRBD1 (5 bases). The V end was cut by 6 bases, the J end by 0 bases, with 20 bases between. The CDR3 consists of 17 residues. Germline-derived CDR1 and CDR2 are MDHEN and SYDVKM. CDR3 protein: CASSLVGQGWMNTEAFF. In DNA form, the CDR3 reads TGTGCCAGCAGCTTGGTAGGTCAGGGATGGATGAACACTGAAGCTTTCTTT.

The chain links TRBV5-4 to TRBJ2-1; D perhaps matches TRBD2 (5 bases). Trimming shortened V by 1 base and J by 7 bases, and 12 bases separated the two germline ends. Germline values: CDR1 SGHNT, CDR2 YYREEE (reference sequence). CDR3 length: 14 residues. The CDR3 sequence is CASSLPGWENEQFF. CDR3 in DNA: TGTGCCAGCAGCTTGCCGGGATGGGAAAATGAGCAGTTCTTC.

This rearrangement joins TRBV6-6 to TRBJ2-7, with TRBD1 matching 8 bases. The CDR3 sequence is 15 residues long. Germline CDR1 is MNHNY and CDR2 is SVGAGI (reference sequence). Trimming removed 4 bases from V and 0 bases from J; junction bases left unmatched: 5. CDR3 nucleotides: TGTGCCAGCAGTTCGCATGGGACAGGCTCCTACGAGCAGTACTTC. This codes for CASSSHGTGSYEQYF.

The sample holds a few counts of this clone. The chain uses TRBV27 and TRBJ2-7, with 10 bases lining up with TRBD1. J gave up 13 bases and V 8 bases, and 8 bases lay outside the gene matches. Germline CDR1 reads MNHEY; CDR2 reads SMNVEV (reference sequence). This CDR3 spans 11 amino acids. CDR3 sequence reads: CASADRGRLYF. The CDR3 DNA reads TGTGCCAGCGCCGACAGGGGGCGCCTCTACTTC.

This clone was observed a handful of times. This rearrangement joins TRBV6-1 to TRBJ2-6, with a possible D match to TRBD1 (6 bases). V shed 4 bases and J shed 0 bases, with 16 bases lying between them. Per germline, CDR1 MNHNS and CDR2 SASEGT. The CDR3 length is 18 residues. CDR3 coding DNA: TGTGCCAGCAGTGCACCTTTCGGACAGACCTCTGGGGCCAACGTCCTGACTTTC. This gives the protein CASSAPFGQTSGANVLTF.

This clone was observed a single time. This sequence joins TRBV4-3 and TRBJ2-3, with D possibly TRBD2 on 6 matching bases. The CDR3 length is 14 residues. From germline, CDR1 is LGHNA and CDR2 YSLEER. Trimming pared 0 bases from V and 8 bases from J, leaving 12 bases between. Here the CDR3 reads CASSQDGNGGTQYF. The CDR3 DNA reads TGCGCCAGCAGCCAAGATGGTAACGGGGGTACGCAGTATTTT.

A few counts support this clone. The chain recombines TRBV30 with TRBJ2-1, with D possibly TRBD1 on 5 matching bases. This CDR3 region has 15 residues. Per the germline V gene, CDR1 is GTSNPN and CDR2 is SVGIG (reference sequence). V was pared by 4 bases and J by 6 bases, with 19 bases between. CDR3 in DNA: TGTGCCTGGACCGCAGGGATTTCAGTCGGCAATGAGCAGTTCTTC. This encodes CAWTAGISVGNEQFF.

The chain uses TRBV5-4 and TRBJ2-4; the match to TRBD2 covers 9 bases. This CDR3 has 18 amino acids. The germline gives CDR1 SGHNT, CDR2 YYREEE (reference sequence). The V gene end was trimmed by 1 base and the J gene end by 1 base; junction bases not matched to a gene: 9. The CDR3 DNA reads as TGTGCCAGCAGCTTGTTAGGAGGAAGCGGGAGGGCCAAAAACATTCAGTACTTC. This gives the protein CASSLLGGSGRAKNIQYF. Using reference TRBV5-4 and TRBJ2-4 for the parts outside the CDR3, the full variable domain is ETGVTQSPTHLIKTRGQQVTLRCSSQSGHNTVSWYQQALGQGPQFIFQYYREEENGRGNFPPRFSGLQFPNYSSELNVNALELDDSALYLCASSLLGGSGRAKNIQYFGAGTRLSVL.

V and J are TRBV19 and TRBJ2-3; TRBD2 agrees at 7 bases. V was clipped by 5 bases and J by 2 bases; unmatched bases: 10. This CDR3 has 16 residues. Germline V CDR1 and CDR2: LNHDA, SQIVND (reference sequence). CDR3: CASSAIAGSSTDTQYF. The CDR3 region has the DNA TGTGCCAGTAGTGCAATAGCGGGCTCATCCACAGATACGCAGTATTTT.

Concerning this clone itself: Other DNA sequences in this specimen translate into the identical CDR3. The CDR3 sequence is CASSEAPGYGYTF. The CDR3 nucleotides are TGTGCCAGCAGTGAAGCGCCGGGCTATGGCTACACCTTC. V usage is TRBV6-1 and J usage is TRBJ1-2; D gene uncertain. CDR1 is MNHNS, CDR2 SASEGT, per germline. Trimming removed 0 bases at V and 4 bases at J, with 6 bases between. The CDR3 is 13 amino acids.

Details on this clone: This specimen includes other DNA sequences encoding the same CDR3. V is TRBV28 and J is TRBJ2-7, with 7 bases that match TRBD1. CDR1 and CDR2 (germline): MDHEN, SYDVKM. V shed 6 bases and J 4 bases; nucleotides not matched to a gene: 6. The CDR3 extends over 13 amino acids. CDR3 sequence (DNA): TGTGCCAGCAGCCCGGGACAGTCATACGAGCAGTACTTC. Protein product: CASSPGQSYEQYF.

This chain connects TRBV30 to TRBJ1-6; no firm D call. With 8 bases removed from V and 3 bases from J, the gap between germline ends came to 14 bases. The CDR3 has 14 amino acids. Germline CDR1 is GTSNPN and CDR2 is SVGIG (reference sequence). The CDR3 spells CARSDGNYNSPLHF. The CDR3 nucleotides read TGTGCCAGATCGGACGGGAACTATAATTCACCCCTCCACTTT. The variable domain in full, with the rest retrieved from reference TRBV30 and TRBJ1-6, is SQTIHQWPATLVQPVGSPLSLECTVEGTSNPNLYWYRQAAGRGLQLLFYSVGIGQISSEVPQNLSASRPQDRQFILSSKKLLLSDSGFYLCARSDGNYNSPLHFGNGTRLTVT.

The rearrangement joins TRBV18 to TRBJ1-2; 8 bases match TRBD1. This CDR3 spans 14 amino acids. Germline V gene lookup returns CDR1 KGHSH and CDR2 LQKENI. V was clipped by 5 bases and J by 3 bases; unmatched bases: 5. For the CDR3, the DNA is TGTGCCAGCTCATCTGGACAGGGATACTATGGCTACACCTTC. Its translation is CASSSGQGYYGYTF.